One T cell receptor beta chain is described in this entry. TCRdb reprocessed the 5' RACE reads and stores each CDR3 protein as one record, lacking DNA. This table lists about 450,000 distinct CDR3 sequences. This entry belongs to a study of T cells expressing NK-cell markers. This CDR3 comprises 14 residues. CDR1 KGHSH and CDR2 LQKENI come from the germline V gene. The TCR comes from a woman between 18 and 69 years old in good health. This chain connects TRBV18 to TRBJ1-1. Material for sequencing was blood T cells: a sorted CD56 or NKG2C T cell subset, CD4+ or CD8+ T cells, or bulk PBMC T cells (not recorded which). The CDR3 loop is CASSPQRMNTEAFF. The whole variable domain, filled in from reference TRBV18 and TRBJ1-1, reads NAGVMQNPRHLVRRRGQEARLRCSPMKGHSHVYWYRQLPEEGLKFMVYLQKENIIDESGMPKERFSAEFPKEGPSILRIQQVVRGDSAAYFCASSPQRMNTEAFFGQGTRLTVV.